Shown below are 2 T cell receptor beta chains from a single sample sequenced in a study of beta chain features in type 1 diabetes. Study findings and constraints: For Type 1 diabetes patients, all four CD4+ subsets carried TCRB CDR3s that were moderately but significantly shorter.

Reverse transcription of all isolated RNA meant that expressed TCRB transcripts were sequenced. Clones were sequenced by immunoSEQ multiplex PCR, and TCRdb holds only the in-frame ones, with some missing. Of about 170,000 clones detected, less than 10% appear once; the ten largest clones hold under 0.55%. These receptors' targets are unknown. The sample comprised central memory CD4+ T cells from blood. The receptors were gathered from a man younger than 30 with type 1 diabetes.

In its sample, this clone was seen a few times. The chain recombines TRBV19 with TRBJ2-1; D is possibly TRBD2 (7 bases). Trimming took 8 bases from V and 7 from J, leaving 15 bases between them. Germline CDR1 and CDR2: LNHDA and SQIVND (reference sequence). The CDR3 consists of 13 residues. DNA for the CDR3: TGTGCCAGTGGAGGACTAGGGGGGAATGAGCAGTTCTTC. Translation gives CASGGLGGNEQFF. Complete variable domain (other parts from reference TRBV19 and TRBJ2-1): DGGITQSPKYLFRKEGQNVTLSCEQNLNHDAMYWYRQDPGQGLRLIYYSQIVNDFQKGDIAEGYSVSREKKESFPLTVTSAQKNPTAFYLCASGGLGGNEQFFGPGTRLTVL.

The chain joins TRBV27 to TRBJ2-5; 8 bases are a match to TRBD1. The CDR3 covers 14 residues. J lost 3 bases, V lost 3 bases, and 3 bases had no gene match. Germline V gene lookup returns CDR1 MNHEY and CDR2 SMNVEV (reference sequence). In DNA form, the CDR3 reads TGTGCCAGCAGTTTCGGACAGGGAAAAGAGACCCAGTACTTC. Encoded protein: CASSFGQGKETQYF.